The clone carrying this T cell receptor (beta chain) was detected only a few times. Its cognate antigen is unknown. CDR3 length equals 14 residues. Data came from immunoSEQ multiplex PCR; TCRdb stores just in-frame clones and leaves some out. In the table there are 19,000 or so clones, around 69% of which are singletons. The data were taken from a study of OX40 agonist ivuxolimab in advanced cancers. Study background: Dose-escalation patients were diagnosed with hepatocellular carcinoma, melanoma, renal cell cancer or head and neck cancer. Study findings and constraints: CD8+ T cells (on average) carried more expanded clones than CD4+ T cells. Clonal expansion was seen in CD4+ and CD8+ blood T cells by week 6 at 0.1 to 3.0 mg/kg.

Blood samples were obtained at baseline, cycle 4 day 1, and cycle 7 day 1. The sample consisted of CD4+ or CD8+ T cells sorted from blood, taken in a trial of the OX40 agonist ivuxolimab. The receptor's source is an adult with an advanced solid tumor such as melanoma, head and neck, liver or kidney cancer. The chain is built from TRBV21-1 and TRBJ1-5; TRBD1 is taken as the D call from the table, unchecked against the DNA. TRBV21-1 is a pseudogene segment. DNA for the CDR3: TGTGCCAGCACCCAGGGTGAGCGCAATCAGCCCCAGCATTTT. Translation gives CASTQGERNQPQHF.